This TCR beta chain was recovered during a study of T cells in Graves' hyperthyroidism and ophthalmopathy. About the research overall: Pretreatment peripheral blood was obtained at initial diagnosis.

The PBMCs studied were ones that came from 10 ml fresh peripheral blood. This clonotype was observed many times. The antigen remains unidentified. Study observations and caveats: Most thyroid clonotypes that were expanded above 0.001 also turned up in blood. Onset of ophthalmopathy came a median 6.5 months after the model predicted it.

TCR beta CDR3 region amplification was performed from RNA transcripts. A set of HTBI primers served as the primers for a first-round RT-PCR of the TCR CDR3. TCRdb independently ran MiXCR on the multiplex PCR reads; one entry per CDR3 protein. The data hold about 520,000 distinct CDR3 sequences, with 24% observed a single time. CDR3 size: 13 residues. V lost 6 bases and J lost 4, with 13 bases in between. From germline, CDR1 is MNHNS and CDR2 SASEGT. Material: blood. The chain carries TRBV6-1 and TRBJ2-7; D not certain. The TCR comes from a woman in her twenties or thirties with Graves' ophthalmopathy. CDR3 nucleotides: TGTGCCAGCAGGGCAACCGAGGTTTACGAGCAGTACTTC. Protein: CASRATEVYEQYF.